Below are 12 T cell receptor beta chains sequenced from a single sample in a study of blood T cell repertoires in COVID-19. Repertoires were generated with immunoSEQ multiplex PCR, while TCRdb's copy carries only in-frame clones and drops some. The table includes around 110,000 clones, 90% detected once. Sequencing was carried out using peripheral blood. Source of these receptors: a human donor with active COVID-19. The donor label of this sample is uncertain.

The rearrangement links TRBV5-4 to TRBJ1-1; D ambiguous. This CDR3 has 16 residues. Trimming shortened V by 0 bases and J by 4 bases, and 16 bases separated the two germline ends. Germline V lookup: CDR1 SGHNT, CDR2 YYREEE (reference sequence). For the CDR3, the DNA is TGTGCCAGCAGCTTGGGGGGTCGGCCACGGGGCACTGAAGCTTTCTTT. Translated: CASSLGGRPRGTEAFF.

The V and J genes are TRBV6-5 and TRBJ2-7, with TRBD1 identical over 9 bases. The CDR3 is made up of 14 amino acids. Trimming took 5 bases from V and 7 from J; bases not matched to a gene: 9. In germline, CDR1 is MNHEY, CDR2 SVGAGI. Written as DNA, the CDR3 is TGTGCCAGCAGTCCGACGGGACAGGGAGAAGAGCAGTACTTC. Amino acids: CASSPTGQGEEQYF.

This clone occurred once. The chain recombines TRBV7-2 with TRBJ1-3, with TRBD1 identical over 7 bases. The J segment lost 0 bases and the V segment lost 3 bases, leaving 2 bases of the junction unmatched. The CDR3 contains 15 residues. Per germline, CDR1 SGHTA and CDR2 FQGNSA. The DNA for the CDR3 is TGTGCCAGCAGCTTCGGGACAGCCTCTGGAAACACCATATATTTT. Its translation: CASSFGTASGNTIYF.

The V call is TRBV15, the J call TRBJ1-1, with TRBD1 as a possible D gene (5 bases). Trimming took off 2 bases at V and 4 bases at J, with 17 bases between the two ends. The CDR3 has 16 residues. CDR1 and CDR2 from the germline V gene are LNHNV and YYDKDF (reference sequence). CDR3 sequence (DNA): TGTGCCACCAGCAGAAATGGGGGACCGGAGGGCACTGAAGCTTTCTTT. Translating it yields CATSRNGGPEGTEAFF. The full variable domain, with the rest looked up from reference TRBV15 and TRBJ1-1, is DAMVIQNPRYQVTQFGKPVTLSCSQTLNHNVMYWYQQKSSQAPKLLFHYYDKDFNNEADTPDNFQSRRPNTSFCFLDIRSPGLGDTAMYLCATSRNGGPEGTEAFFGQGTRLTVV.

The gene calls are TRBV28 and TRBJ1-1, with D perhaps matching TRBD1 (6 bases). The CDR3 extends over 14 amino acids. Trimming shortened V by 3 bases and J by 3 bases, and 11 bases separated the two germline ends. Germline CDR1 MDHEN, CDR2 SYDVKM. This CDR3 reads CASSLGGLDTEAFF. The CDR3 DNA reads TGTGCCAGCAGTTTGGGGGGGCTGGACACTGAAGCTTTCTTT.

This clone was found once. This rearrangement joins TRBV6-6 to TRBJ2-3; TRBD2 matches 9 bases. V trimming: 2 bases; J trimming: 3 bases; junction bases outside the gene matches: 3. This CDR3 has 15 amino acids. The germline V gene encodes CDR1 MNHNY and CDR2 SVGAGI (reference sequence). For the CDR3, the DNA is TGTGCCAGCAGTTACGCGGGGGGGCGGACAGATACGCAGTATTTT. This encodes CASSYAGGRTDTQYF.

CDR3 sequence: CASSPSEGRTNSPLHF. The CDR3 bases are TGTGCCAGCAGCCCCTCGGAGGGGAGGACGAATTCACCCCTCCACTTT. The J gene is TRBJ1-6, the V gene TRBV6-2 or TRBV6-3; D possibly corresponds to TRBD1 (5 bases). The germline V and J ends were trimmed by 6 bases and 7 bases, with 19 bases remaining between them. Germline CDR1 reads MNHEY; CDR2 reads SVGEGT. The CDR3 runs to 16 residues.

V usage is TRBV25-1 and J usage is TRBJ2-1; D is possibly TRBD1 (6 bases). V lost 4 bases and J lost 6, with 13 bases in between. Germline CDR1 and CDR2: MGHDK and SYGVNS. CDR3 length equals 14 residues. The CDR3 DNA sequence: TGTGCCAGCAGTGGAAGACAGGTTAGCAATGAGCAGTTCTTC. Translation gives CASSGRQVSNEQFF.

This chain joins TRBV27 and TRBJ2-7; 12 nucleotides match TRBD2. This CDR3 is built from 13 residues. Germline V lookup: CDR1 MNHEY, CDR2 SMNVEV (reference sequence). V was clipped by 6 bases and J by 5 bases; unmatched bases: 2. The CDR3 DNA follows: TGTGCCAGCAGGACTAGCGGGGGCCACGAGCAGTACTTC. Translation: CASRTSGGHEQYF.

This chain links TRBV19 with TRBJ2-3, with D hard to call. The germline CDR1 and CDR2 sequences are LNHDA and SQIVND (reference sequence). This CDR3 has 11 amino acids. V was cut by 9 bases and J by 4 bases, with 8 bases left in between. The CDR3 nucleotides read TGTGCCAGCCGTTTCTCAGATACGCAGTATTTT. It is translated as CASRFSDTQYF.

This clone was detected a few times. The V gene is TRBV7-9, the J gene TRBJ1-6; no firm D call. The germline gives CDR1 SEHNR, CDR2 FQNEAQ (reference sequence). V lost 2 bases, J lost 4 bases, and 15 bases lay in between. CDR3 size: 17 residues. DNA for the CDR3: TGTGCCAGCAGCTTATATCAGGCCGCAGCTTATAATTCACCCCTCCACTTT. This sequence encodes CASSLYQAAAYNSPLHF.

The genes are TRBV7-8 and TRBJ2-1; D might be TRBD1 (5 bases). Trimming left V 5 bases short and J 9 bases short, with 11 bases between. Germline assignment: CDR1 SGHVS and CDR2 FQNEAQ. The CDR3 covers 12 residues. CDR3 in amino acids: CASSPQGIEQFF. CDR3 DNA sequence: TGTGCCAGCAGCCCCCAGGGTATTGAGCAGTTCTTC.